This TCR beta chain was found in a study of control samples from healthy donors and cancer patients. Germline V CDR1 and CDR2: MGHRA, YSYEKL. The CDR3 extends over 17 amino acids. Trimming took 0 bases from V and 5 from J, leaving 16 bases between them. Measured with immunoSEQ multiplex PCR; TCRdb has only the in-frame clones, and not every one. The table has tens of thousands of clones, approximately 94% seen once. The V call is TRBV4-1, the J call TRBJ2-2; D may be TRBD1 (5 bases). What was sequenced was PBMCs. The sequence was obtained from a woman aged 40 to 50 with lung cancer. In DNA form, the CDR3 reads TGCGCCAGCAGCCAAGATAATCAGGACACCGGTACCGGGGAGCTGTTTTTT. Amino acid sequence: CASSQDNQDTGTGELFF.